What follows describes a single T cell receptor beta chain. This sample is part of a study of shared clonotypes between healthy human individuals. The data were produced by immunoSEQ multiplex PCR, yet TCRdb's version contains in-frame clones alone and is incomplete. This sample has over a million clones, with about 96% found just once. The source is a man younger than 45 in good health. Sequenced input: naive CD4+ T cells sorted from blood. Subset meaning: CD45RA+ positively selected.

CDR3: CASSLWAGELNEQYF. The CDR3 DNA reads as TGTGCCAGCTCACTATGGGCGGGAGAACTCAACGAGCAGTACTTC. The chain has TRBV18 and TRBJ2-7; 7 bases are a match to TRBD2. CDR1 is KGHSH and CDR2 is LQKENI in the germline V gene. V gave up 4 bases and J gave up 5 bases; unmatched junction bases: 11. The CDR3 extends over 15 amino acids.